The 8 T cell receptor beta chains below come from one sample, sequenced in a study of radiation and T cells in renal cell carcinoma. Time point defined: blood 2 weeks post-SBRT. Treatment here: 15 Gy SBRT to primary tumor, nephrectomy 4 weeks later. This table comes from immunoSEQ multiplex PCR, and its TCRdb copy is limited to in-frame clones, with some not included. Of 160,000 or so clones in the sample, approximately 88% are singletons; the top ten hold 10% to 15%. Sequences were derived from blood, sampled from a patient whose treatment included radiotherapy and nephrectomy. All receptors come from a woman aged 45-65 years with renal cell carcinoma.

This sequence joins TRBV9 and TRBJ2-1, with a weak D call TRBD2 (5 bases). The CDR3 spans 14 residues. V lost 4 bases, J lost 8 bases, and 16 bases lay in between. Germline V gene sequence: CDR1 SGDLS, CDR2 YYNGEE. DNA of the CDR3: TGTGCCAGCAGCCCGGGATCCGGTTGGGATGAGCAGTTCTTC. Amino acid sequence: CASSPGSGWDEQFF.

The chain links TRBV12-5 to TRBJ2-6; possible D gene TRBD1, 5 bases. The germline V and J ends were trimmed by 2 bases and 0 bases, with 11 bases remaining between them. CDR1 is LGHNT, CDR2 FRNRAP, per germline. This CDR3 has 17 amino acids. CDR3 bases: TGTGCTAGTGGTTTGCTCACGGACACCTCTGGGGCCAACGTCCTGACTTTC. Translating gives CASGLLTDTSGANVLTF. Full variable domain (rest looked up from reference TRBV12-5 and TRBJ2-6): DARVTQTPRHKVTEMGQEVTMRCQPILGHNTVFWYRQTMMQGLELLAYFRNRAPLDDSGMPKDRFSAEMPDATLATLKIQPSEPRDSAVYFCASGLLTDTSGANVLTFGAGSRLTVL.

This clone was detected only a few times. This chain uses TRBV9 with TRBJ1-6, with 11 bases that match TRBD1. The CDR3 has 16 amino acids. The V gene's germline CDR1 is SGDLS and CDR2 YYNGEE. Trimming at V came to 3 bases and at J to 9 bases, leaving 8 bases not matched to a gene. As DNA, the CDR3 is TGTGCCAGCAGCGCTCTCCGGGACAGGGGGTTTTCACCCCTCCACTTT. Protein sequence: CASSALRDRGFSPLHF. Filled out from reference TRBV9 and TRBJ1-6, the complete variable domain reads DSGVTQTPKHLITATGQRVTLRCSPRSGDLSVYWYQQSLDQGLQFLIQYYNGEERAKGNILERFSAQQFPDLHSELNLSSLELGDSALYFCASSALRDRGFSPLHFGNGTRLTVT.

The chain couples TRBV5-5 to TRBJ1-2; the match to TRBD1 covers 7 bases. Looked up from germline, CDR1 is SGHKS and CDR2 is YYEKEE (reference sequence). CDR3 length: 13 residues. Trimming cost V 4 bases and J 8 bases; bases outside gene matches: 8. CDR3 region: CASSQTGSGGYTF. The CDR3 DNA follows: TGTGCCAGCAGCCAGACAGGGTCGGGAGGCTACACCTTC.

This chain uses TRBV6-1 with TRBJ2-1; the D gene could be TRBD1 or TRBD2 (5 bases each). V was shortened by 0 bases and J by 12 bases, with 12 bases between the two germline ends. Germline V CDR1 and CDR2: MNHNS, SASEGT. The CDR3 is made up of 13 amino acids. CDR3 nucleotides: TGTGCCAGCAGTGAAGCGGCAGCGAGGGGGCAGTTCTTC. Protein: CASSEAAARGQFF.

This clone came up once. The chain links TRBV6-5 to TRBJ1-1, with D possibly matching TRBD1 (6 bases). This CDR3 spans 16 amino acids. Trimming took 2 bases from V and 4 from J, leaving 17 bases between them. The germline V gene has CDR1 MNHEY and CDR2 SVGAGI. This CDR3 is CASSYRSGAWSTEAFF. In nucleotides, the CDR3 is TGTGCCAGCAGTTACAGATCGGGGGCGTGGAGCACTGAAGCTTTCTTT.

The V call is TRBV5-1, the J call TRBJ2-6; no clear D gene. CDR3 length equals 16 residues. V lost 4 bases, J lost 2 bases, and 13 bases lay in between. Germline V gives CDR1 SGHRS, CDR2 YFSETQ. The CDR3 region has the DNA TGCGCCAGCAGCCTAGAAGGCAGCGCTGGGGCCAACGTCCTGACTTTC. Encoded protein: CASSLEGSAGANVLTF.

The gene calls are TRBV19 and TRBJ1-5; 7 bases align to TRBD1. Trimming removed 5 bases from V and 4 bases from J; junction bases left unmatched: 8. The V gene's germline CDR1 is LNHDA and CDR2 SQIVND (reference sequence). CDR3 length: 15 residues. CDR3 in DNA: TGTGCCAGTAGTGTCCAGACAGGGACGAATCAGCCCCAGCATTTT. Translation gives CASSVQTGTNQPQHF.